This TCR beta chain was documented in a study of blood T cells in healthy people across ages. Unmatched junction bases numbered 7, after V lost 1 base and J lost 4 bases. This CDR3 has 17 amino acids. CDR1 is LNHDA and CDR2 is SQIVND in the germline V gene (reference sequence). Study findings and constraints: Per million T cells, TCR beta diversity dropped about linearly as age rose.

Using a J-beta primer mix together with a sample-barcoded 5' primer, a second PCR was run for about 6 to 11 cycles. A single record per CDR3 protein comes from TCRdb applying MiXCR to the 5' RACE reads. The sample consists of 1.5 million to 2 million distinct CDR3 sequences, 28% of them appearing once. In terms of origin and age, donors were healthy Caucasian individuals from Russia aged roughly 6 to 95. The table lists this clonotype with a few counts. What it recognizes is unknown. This TCR derives from a woman in her thirties in good health. This chain links TRBV19 with TRBJ2-3, with 11 nucleotides matching TRBD2. Sequenced sample: blood. The CDR3 DNA is TGTGCCAGTAGTATAGGACGACTAGCGGGATTTTCAGATACGCAGTATTTT. Protein: CASSIGRLAGFSDTQYF.